This T cell receptor beta chain was recorded in a study of blood T cell repertoires in COVID-19. The data were produced by immunoSEQ multiplex PCR, yet TCRdb's version contains in-frame clones alone and is incomplete. The repertoire holds over 100,000 clones, with approximately 90% as singletons. The V and J ends lost 0 bases and 7 bases, in that order; junction bases with no gene match: 3. CDR3 length: 15 residues. The germline gives CDR1 SGHRS, CDR2 YFSETQ. The clonotype originates from a human donor in a cohort sampled during active COVID-19. The chain employs TRBV5-1 and TRBJ2-3; 12 nucleotides line up with TRBD2. The sequenced sample consisted of peripheral blood. The CDR3 nucleotides are TGCGCCAGCAGCTTGGAAACTAGCGGGAGGAATACGCAGTATTTT. This gives the protein CASSLETSGRNTQYF.